Below are 5 T cell receptor beta chains sequenced from a single sample in a study of shared clonotypes between healthy human individuals. Repertoires were generated with immunoSEQ multiplex PCR, while TCRdb's copy carries only in-frame clones and drops some. The data hold about 1 million clones, with approximately 68% observed a single time. Source material: memory CD4+ T cells sorted from blood. Specified subset: CD45RA-negative fraction. Every receptor here comes from a man younger than 35 in good health.

The rearrangement links TRBV30 to TRBJ2-3; no definite D call. V shed 0 bases and J shed 6 bases, with 7 bases lying between them. Per the germline V gene, CDR1 is GTSNPN and CDR2 is SVGIG (reference sequence). The CDR3 has 12 residues. The CDR3 spells CAWSVQMDTQYF. The CDR3 nucleotides are TGTGCCTGGAGTGTACAGATGGATACGCAGTATTTT.

Only a few counts were recorded for this clone. The chain employs TRBV5-4 and TRBJ1-4, with D unclear. The CDR3 is made up of 15 amino acids. Germline V gene data show CDR1 as SGHNT and CDR2 as YYREEE (reference sequence). Trimming cost V 0 bases and J 0 bases, with 6 bases left between them. The CDR3 loop is CASSLEGTTNEKLFF. In nucleotides, the CDR3 is TGTGCCAGCAGCTTGGAGGGTACAACTAATGAAAAACTGTTTTTT.

This chain links TRBV20-1 with TRBJ1-2; possibly TRBD1 for D (5 bases). The CDR3 runs 11 residues. Trimming shortened V by 7 bases and J by 4 bases, and 10 bases separated the two germline ends. Germline CDR1 and CDR2: DFQATT and SNEGSKA (reference sequence). CDR3 DNA: TGCAGTGTGAGACAGTCCTATGGCTACACCTTC. This codes for CSVRQSYGYTF.

The J gene is TRBJ2-5, the V gene TRBV19; 7 bases line up with TRBD1. The CDR3 loop spans 14 amino acids. Germline assignment: CDR1 LNHDA and CDR2 SQIVND (reference sequence). Trimming cost V 3 bases and J 2 bases; bases outside gene matches: 3. The CDR3 is CASSIRQGQETQYF. For the CDR3, the DNA is TGTGCCAGTAGTATCCGACAGGGACAAGAGACCCAGTACTTC.

The gene calls are TRBV29-1 and TRBJ2-3, with 9 bases that match TRBD2. Germline CDR1 and CDR2: SQVTM and ANQGSEA. The CDR3 contains 14 residues. With 4 bases clipped from V and 6 bases from J, the junction kept 8 bases outside the gene matches. The DNA of the CDR3 is TGCAGCGTTGGGGCGGGAGGGCCTTGGGATACGCAGTATTTT. This encodes CSVGAGGPWDTQYF.